These T cell receptor beta chains were read from a single sample in a study of cytomegalovirus exposure and HLA in healthy donors. Produced via immunoSEQ multiplex PCR; TCRdb's table is partial and in-frame only. The sample lists over 150,000 clones, approximately 80% occurring once. Sequencing used PBMCs. The receptors stem from a woman aged 45-60 years in good health and CMV-seronegative. Both conserved end residues are part of each CDR3. D genes are given only for firm matches. Size is omitted from some rows. Given values are once, few, many or a class for expanded clones.

TRBJ1-5,TRBV28,TRBD1,-,CASSSLDRGGNQPQHF,TGTGCCAGCAGTTCTCTAGACAGGGGCGGTAATCAGCCCCAGCATTTT
TRBJ1-3,TRBV4-3,-,few,CASSQAWAGDGNTIYF,TGCGCCAGCAGCCAAGCCTGGGCAGGGGATGGAAACACCATATATTTT
TRBJ2-4,TRBV7-2,TRBD2,-,CASSPRDSGGAPNIQYF,TGTGCCAGCAGCCCCCGGGATAGCGGGGGGGCCCCAAACATTCAGTACTTC
TRBJ2-7,TRBV27,-,-,CASSFGQGSYEQYF,TGTGCCAGCAGTTTCGGGCAGGGCTCCTACGAGCAGTACTTC
TRBJ2-2,TRBV5-1,-,-,CASSSPRGDTGELFF,TGCGCCAGCAGCTCCCCCAGGGGGGACACCGGGGAGCTGTTTTTT
TRBJ2-7,TRBV28,TRBD2,-,CASSWKAGASSYEQYF,TGTGCCAGCAGTTGGAAAGCGGGGGCCAGCTCCTACGAGCAGTACTTC
TRBJ1-6,TRBV18,-,few,CASSPGQGKDSPLHF,TGTGCCAGCTCACCAGGTCAGGGAAAGGACTCACCCCTCCACTTT
TRBJ2-1,TRBV4-3,TRBD2,-,CASSPGLAGERKFF,TGCGCCAGCAGCCCAGGACTAGCGGGAGAAAGGAAGTTCTTC
TRBJ1-6,TRBV7-9,-,-,CASSRTVSYNSPLHF,TGTGCCAGCAGCCGAACAGTGTCCTATAATTCACCCCTCCACTTT
TRBJ1-1,TRBV15,-,-,CATSRDMGSGAEAFF,TGTGCCACCAGCAGAGACATGGGGTCGGGGGCTGAAGCTTTCTTT
TRBJ2-1,TRBV6-6,TRBD1,-,CASINFGTGGNEQFF,TGTGCCAGCATCAACTTTGGGACAGGGGGGAATGAGCAGTTCTTC
TRBJ2-1,TRBV5-1,TRBD2,-,CASSSSGNEQFF,TGCGCCAGCAGCTCTAGCGGGAATGAGCAGTTCTTC
TRBJ2-7,TRBV14,TRBD2,few,CASSRPGRAPYEQYF,TGTGCCAGCAGCCGGCCAGGGAGGGCCCCCTACGAGCAGTACTTC
TRBJ2-7,TRBV6-5,-,-,CASRLLGSAYEQYF,TGTGCCAGCAGACTTCTAGGATCCGCCTACGAGCAGTACTTC
TRBJ1-2,TRBV28,-,-,CASRTPGAQGYTF,TGTGCCAGCAGGACACCAGGGGCGCAAGGCTACACCTTC
TRBJ2-1,TRBV11-3,TRBD2,-,CASSPFSSGNNEQFF,TGTGCCAGCAGCCCATTCTCTAGCGGGAACAATGAGCAGTTCTTC
TRBJ1-1,TRBV28,TRBD1,-,CASINRKGQGATEAFF,TGTGCCAGCATTAACAGAAAGGGACAGGGGGCAACTGAAGCTTTCTTT
TRBJ2-5,TRBV30,-,-,CAWSGGGYQETQYF,TGTGCCTGGAGTGGGGGGGGCTACCAAGAGACCCAGTACTTC
TRBJ2-3,TRBV7-6,TRBD2,-,CASSFGLAGGPNTQYF,TGTGCCAGCAGCTTTGGACTAGCGGGGGGGCCTAATACGCAGTATTTT
TRBJ1-4,TRBV2,-,-,CASRRGTGLNEKLFF,TGTGCCAGCAGGCGCGGGACGGGACTAAATGAAAAACTGTTTTTT
TRBJ1-6,TRBV6-1,TRBD1,-,CASSLGGQGYSPLHF,TGTGCCAGCAGTTTGGGGGGACAGGGGTATTCACCCCTCCACTTT
TRBJ1-2,TRBV10-3,TRBD1,-,CAISQGGIYGYTF,TGTGCCATCAGCCAGGGGGGCATCTATGGCTACACCTTC
TRBJ2-6,TRBV29-1,TRBD1,-,CSVRTGRRNSGANVLTF,TGCAGCGTAAGGACAGGGCGACGTAACTCTGGGGCCAACGTCCTGACTTTC
TRBJ1-1,TRBV7-8,TRBD1,-,CASSPPARGPSLAFF,TGTGCCAGCAGCCCCCCGGCCAGGGGGCCGTCGTTGGCTTTCTTT
TRBJ1-1,TRBV5-5,TRBD1,few,CASSIRTGVSTEAFF,TGTGCCAGCAGCATAAGGACAGGGGTTAGCACTGAAGCTTTCTTT
TRBJ2-2,TRBV5-1,-,-,CASSLLSRDTGELFF,TGCGCCAGCAGCTTGTTAAGCAGGGACACCGGGGAGCTGTTTTTT
TRBJ2-7,TRBV27,-,-,CASRLQGWLDDEQYF,TGTGCCAGCAGACTGCAGGGCTGGCTAGACGACGAGCAGTACTTC
TRBJ2-3,TRBV7-6,-,-,CASSLRLRTSTDTQYF,TGTGCCAGCAGCCTGAGGCTGCGGACTAGCACAGATACGCAGTATTTT
TRBJ1-2,TRBV7-9,-,-,CSSSSRWGGPGDGYTF,TGTTCCAGCAGCTCCCGGTGGGGGGGACCTGGGGATGGCTACACCTTC
TRBJ1-1,TRBV2,TRBD1,-,CASSGPPGQGSSEAFF,TGTGCCAGCAGTGGACCCCCGGGACAGGGTTCTTCTGAAGCTTTCTTT
TRBJ2-1,TRBV29-1,TRBD2,-,CSASNWTSGNEQFF,TGCAGCGCTTCTAATTGGACTAGCGGTAATGAGCAGTTCTTC
TRBJ1-4,TRBV6-5,TRBD1,-,CASSWTGALANEKLFF,TGTGCCAGCAGTTGGACAGGGGCTTTGGCTAATGAAAAACTGTTTTTT
TRBJ2-1,TRBV9,-,-,CASSVATGASGNEQFF,TGTGCCAGCAGCGTAGCTACGGGGGCTAGCGGCAATGAGCAGTTCTTC
TRBJ1-4,TRBV2,-,-,CASNLGRALDEKLFF,TGTGCCAGCAACCTAGGAAGAGCGCTTGATGAAAAACTGTTTTTT
TRBJ1-1,TRBV5-1,-,-,CASSLATQGKNTEAFF,TGCGCCAGCAGCTTGGCTACTCAGGGGAAGAACACTGAAGCTTTCTTT
TRBJ1-4,TRBV5-6,TRBD1,-,CASSTDRVEKLFF,TGTGCCAGCAGCACTGACAGGGTTGAAAAACTGTTTTTT
TRBJ2-3,TRBV5-6,-,-,CASSQRGDTQYF,TGTGCCAGCAGCCAAAGGGGGGATACGCAGTATTTT
TRBJ2-5,TRBV5-1,TRBD1,few,CASSLSQGEETQYF,TGCGCCAGCAGCTTGAGCCAGGGGGAAGAGACCCAGTACTTC
TRBJ2-7,TRBV7-2,-,-,CASSRDSGYEQYF,TGTGCCAGCAGCCGGGACTCCGGGTACGAGCAGTACTTC
TRBJ2-7,TRBV11-2,-,-,CASSPTGAEYEQYF,TGTGCCAGCAGCCCGACAGGAGCCGAATACGAGCAGTACTTC
TRBJ2-1,TRBV11-3,TRBD1,-,CASSPLDRPNEQFF,TGTGCCAGCAGTCCGTTGGACAGGCCGAATGAGCAGTTCTTC
TRBJ2-7,TRBV4-1,TRBD2,-,CASSQEGTSGSGNEQYF,TGCGCCAGCAGCCAAGAGGGGACTAGCGGGAGTGGGAACGAGCAGTACTTC
TRBJ2-6,TRBV28,TRBD2,-,CASRETSANSGANVLTF,TGTGCCAGCAGGGAGACTAGCGCTAACTCTGGGGCCAACGTCCTGACTTTC
TRBJ1-1,TRBV5-4,-,-,CASRGAENTEAFF,TGTGCCAGCAGGGGAGCCGAAAACACTGAAGCTTTCTTT
TRBJ1-2,TRBV28,-,-,CASSFSNAVGYTF,TGTGCCAGCAGTTTCAGTAACGCAGTGGGCTACACCTTC
TRBJ2-3,TRBV29-1,TRBD1,-,CSVGGQGATDTQYF,TGCAGCGTTGGAGGACAGGGTGCCACAGATACGCAGTATTTT
TRBJ1-1,TRBV18,-,-,CASYDSRGTEAFF,TGTGCCAGCTACGATAGTCGGGGCACTGAAGCTTTCTTT
TRBJ2-7,TRBV7-9,-,-,CASTREQPSYEQYF,TGTGCCAGCACCCGGGAACAGCCCTCCTACGAGCAGTACTTC
TRBJ2-7,TRBV11-3,-,-,CASSLDSGAGIEQYF,TGTGCCAGCAGCTTAGACTCGGGAGCAGGGATCGAGCAGTACTTC
TRBJ2-1,TRBV13,-,-,CASSSFGPRGGDRNEQFF,TGTGCCAGCAGCTCCTTCGGGCCCAGAGGGGGGGATAGAAATGAGCAGTTCTTC
TRBJ2-2,TRBV7-3,TRBD1,-,CASSLQTGGIGELFF,TGTGCCAGCAGCCTACAGACAGGGGGCATCGGGGAGCTGTTTTTT
TRBJ1-1,TRBV29-1,TRBD1,once,CSISGTGGLNTEAFF,TGCAGCATCTCCGGGACAGGGGGCCTCAACACTGAAGCTTTCTTT
TRBJ2-7,TRBV27,TRBD1,-,CASTFRDSGYEQYF,TGTGCCAGCACCTTCCGGGACAGCGGCTACGAGCAGTACTTC
TRBJ1-5,TRBV6-1,-,-,CASSERGSNQPQHF,TGTGCCAGCAGTGAACGAGGTAGCAATCAGCCCCAGCATTTT
TRBJ2-7,TRBV5-5,-,-,CASSPRGITYEQYF,TGTGCCAGCAGCCCTAGGGGGATAACCTACGAGCAGTACTTC